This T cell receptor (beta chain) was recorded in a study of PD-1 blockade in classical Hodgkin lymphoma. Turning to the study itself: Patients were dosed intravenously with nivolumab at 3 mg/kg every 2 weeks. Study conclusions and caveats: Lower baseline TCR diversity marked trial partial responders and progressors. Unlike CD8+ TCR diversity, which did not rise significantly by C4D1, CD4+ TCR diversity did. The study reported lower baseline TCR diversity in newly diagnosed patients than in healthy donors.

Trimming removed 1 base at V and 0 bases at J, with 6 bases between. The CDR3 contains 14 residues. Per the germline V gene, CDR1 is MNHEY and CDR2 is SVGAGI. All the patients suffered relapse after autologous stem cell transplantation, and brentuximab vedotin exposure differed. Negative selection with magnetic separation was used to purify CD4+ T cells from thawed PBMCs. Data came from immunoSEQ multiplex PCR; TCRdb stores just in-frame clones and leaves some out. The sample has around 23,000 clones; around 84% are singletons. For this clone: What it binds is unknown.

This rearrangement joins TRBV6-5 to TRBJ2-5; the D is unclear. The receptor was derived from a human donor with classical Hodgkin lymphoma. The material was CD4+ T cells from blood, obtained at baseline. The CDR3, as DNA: TGTGCCAGCAGTTACTTTCAGTACCAAGAGACCCAGTACTTC. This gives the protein CASSYFQYQETQYF.